This TCR beta chain comes out of a study of shared clonotypes between healthy human individuals. Overall study context: A donor's plate count was three for CD4 naive and three for CD4 memory; CD8 naive had two and CD8 memory one. Whole-study findings and limits: Clonotypes not shared had lower generation probabilities than those common to all four donors. Large sequencing depth failed to make sorted-subset sequencing complete, rarefaction showed. Larger richness was generally estimated for naive than memory subsets.

Naive-designated CD8 cells lacked CD45RO, were positively enriched for CCR7, and omitted terminally differentiated effector memory CD45RA+ cells. There are 16 residues in the CDR3. Deletions cut 0 bases from V and 0 bases from J, with 11 bases between. Per the germline V gene, CDR1 is MGHRA and CDR2 is YSYEKL. This clone came up a few times. What it binds is not known. Assay used: immunoSEQ multiplex PCR; TCRdb lists only in-frame clones, some missing. Altogether around 1.9 million clones are present, 93% being singletons, with the ten largest covering more than 1.5%. This TCR derives from a man between 18 and 29 years old in good health. Some clones in this sample may be carry-over from other donors' samples. Sequenced sample: naive CD8+ T cells from PBMCs. The J gene is TRBJ1-1, the V gene TRBV4-1, with D perhaps matching TRBD1 (5 bases). The CDR3: CASSQDRTLLNTEAFF. The CDR3 DNA reads as TGCGCCAGCAGCCAAGATCGGACACTACTGAACACTGAAGCTTTCTTT.